The 23 T cell receptor beta chains reported below all come from one sample, sequenced in a study of long-term antiretroviral therapy in people with HIV. With survey level as its setting, the immunoSEQ assay was v3.0. Assay: immunoSEQ multiplex PCR; the TCRdb copy retains only in-frame clones and omits some. The sample records some 38,000 clones, 65% to 90% being singletons. The sample was unsorted PBMCs, taken 1.5 years after starting antiretroviral therapy. These TCRs come from a man between 18 and 29 years old with HIV.

This clone was observed once. The rearrangement joins TRBV25-1 to TRBJ2-5, with D possibly being TRBD1 or TRBD2 (5 bases each). Per germline, CDR1 MGHDK and CDR2 SYGVNS. Between the trimmed V and J ends, which lost 3 bases and 3 bases, there was a span of 11 bases. The CDR3 has 14 residues. The CDR3 protein is CASSEPGSEETQYF. DNA of the CDR3: TGTGCCAGCAGTGAGCCAGGGAGTGAAGAGACCCAGTACTTC.

This chain connects TRBV5-8 to TRBJ1-1; D is perhaps TRBD1 (6 bases). V lost 2 bases to trimming and J lost 1 base, with 9 bases between them. This CDR3 has 14 residues. Germline V gene lookup returns CDR1 SGHTS and CDR2 YDEGEE. CDR3 in DNA: TGTGCCAGCAGCTTTCTGGACAGGAACACTGAAGCTTTCTTT. It codes for CASSFLDRNTEAFF. The complete variable domain, with remaining parts taken from reference TRBV5-8 and TRBJ1-1, reads EAGVTQSPTHLIKTRGQQATLRCSPISGHTSVYWYQQALGLGLQFLLWYDEGEERNRGNFPPRFSGRQFPNYSSELNVNALELEDSALYLCASSFLDRNTEAFFGQGTRLTVV.

The chain is built from TRBV5-6 and TRBJ1-1; 10 nucleotides align to TRBD1. Germline V gene data show CDR1 as SGHDT and CDR2 as YYEEEE. The CDR3 sequence is 16 residues long. The V gene end was trimmed by 1 base and the J gene end by 5 bases; junction bases not matched to a gene: 8. CDR3 region: CASSLSGTGEWTEAFF. Here the CDR3 DNA reads TGTGCCAGCAGCTTGAGTGGGACAGGGGAATGGACTGAAGCTTTCTTT.

The rearrangement uses TRBV7-8 and TRBJ2-6; 9 bases line up with TRBD1. CDR1 is SGHVS and CDR2 is FQNEAQ in the germline V gene. After removal of 1 base from V and 0 bases from J, the junction contained 7 bases not matched to a gene. The CDR3 spans 19 residues. Here the CDR3 DNA reads TGTGCCAGCAGCTTAGATTCCGGGACAGGGTTCTCTGGGGCCAACGTCCTGACTTTC. Amino acid sequence: CASSLDSGTGFSGANVLTF.

This chain uses TRBV28 with TRBJ2-7, with D perhaps TRBD1 or TRBD2 (5 bases each). CDR3 length equals 14 residues. V gave up 7 bases and J gave up 6 bases, with 19 bases separating them. Germline values: CDR1 MDHEN, CDR2 SYDVKM. CDR3 sequence reads: CASNLWGFAGEQYF. The CDR3 nucleotides read TGTGCCAGCAACCTATGGGGGTTCGCGGGCGAGCAGTACTTC.

The chain links TRBV13 to TRBJ2-1; 8 bases are shared with TRBD2. Germline values: CDR1 PRHDT, CDR2 FYEKMQ (reference sequence). The J segment lost 9 bases and the V segment lost 5 bases, leaving 21 bases of the junction unmatched. This CDR3 contains 18 residues. CDR3 region: CASSPLAAGGVLHVEQFF. The DNA for the CDR3 is TGTGCCAGCAGCCCCCTCGCCGCGGGAGGCGTCTTACATGTTGAGCAGTTCTTC.

V usage is TRBV19 and J usage is TRBJ1-5, with D perhaps matching TRBD1 (6 bases). Germline V gene lookup returns CDR1 LNHDA and CDR2 SQIVND (reference sequence). V was trimmed by 4 bases and J by 1 base, leaving 14 bases between them. The CDR3 has 16 residues. The CDR3: CASSTEGGRSNQPQHF. CDR3 nucleotide sequence: TGTGCCAGTAGTACCGAGGGGGGGAGAAGCAATCAGCCCCAGCATTTT.

The chain joins TRBV19 to TRBJ2-3; possibly TRBD2 for D (6 bases). The V end lost 5 bases, the J end lost 0 bases, and 12 bases lay between the germline ends. Per the germline V gene, CDR1 is LNHDA and CDR2 is SQIVND (reference sequence). The CDR3 has 15 residues. The CDR3 coding sequence is TGTGCCAGTAGTCCAGGAGGGTTTAGCACAGATACGCAGTATTTT. Translated: CASSPGGFSTDTQYF.

V and J are TRBV7-2 and TRBJ2-7; D uncertain. The CDR3 is made up of 14 amino acids. With 1 base removed from V and 0 bases from J, the gap between germline ends came to 7 bases. The germline V gene encodes CDR1 SGHTA and CDR2 FQGNSA. Here the CDR3 reads CASSLGAVSYEQYF. The CDR3 DNA reads as TGTGCCAGCAGCTTAGGGGCAGTCTCCTACGAGCAGTACTTC.

The chain joins TRBV5-5 to TRBJ1-2; 7 bases map to TRBD1. Unmatched junction bases numbered 11, after V lost 4 bases and J lost 8 bases. From germline, CDR1 is SGHKS and CDR2 YYEKEE (reference sequence). This CDR3 has 14 residues. As DNA, the CDR3 is TGTGCCAGCAGCCCAACAGGGGACGCAGACGGCTACACCTTC. Translating gives CASSPTGDADGYTF.

This clone has a single count. At one of its ends the junction is not consistent with the germline gene, which may arise from a read error. V usage is TRBV14 and J usage is TRBJ2-7; D perhaps matches TRBD2 (6 bases). This CDR3 has 13 amino acids. Germline CDR1 and CDR2: SGHDN and FVKESK. CDR3 DNA: TGTGCCAGCAGCCGGGCTTCACGAGCGGGCCTCTTCTTC. It translates to CASSRASRAGLFF.

The J gene is TRBJ2-7, the V gene TRBV10-3; 8 bases are a match to TRBD2. The germline V gene has CDR1 ENHRY and CDR2 SYGVKD. The CDR3 length is 13 residues. V shed 8 bases and J 5 bases; nucleotides not matched to a gene: 8. For the CDR3, the DNA is TGTGCCATCTCAGCGGGAGATAATCACGAGCAGTACTTC. This codes for CAISAGDNHEQYF.

The rearrangement joins TRBV4-2 to TRBJ2-3, with 8 bases identical to TRBD2. Trimming at V came to 4 bases and at J to 4 bases, leaving 4 bases not matched to a gene. The CDR3 extends over 14 amino acids. CDR1 is LGHNA and CDR2 is YNFKEQ in the germline V gene. The CDR3 protein is CASSPLAGPDTQYF. The CDR3 DNA follows: TGTGCCAGCAGCCCGTTAGCGGGGCCAGATACGCAGTATTTT.

A single count supports this clone. The CDR3 here is CASSLSDTIYF. The CDR3 DNA reads as TGTGCCAGCAGTTTATCTGACACCATATATTTT. The rearrangement uses TRBV28 and TRBJ1-3, with no clear D. The CDR3 totals 11 residues. CDR1 is MDHEN and CDR2 is SYDVKM in the germline V gene. With 1 base removed from V and 8 bases from J, the gap between germline ends came to 3 bases.

The CDR3 reads CASSKRRTGNTIYF. The DNA of the CDR3 is TGTGCCAGTAGTAAAAGACGGACTGGAAACACCATATATTTT. This chain uses TRBV19 with TRBJ1-3; D call uncertain. This CDR3 is built from 14 residues. Per the germline V gene, CDR1 is LNHDA and CDR2 is SQIVND (reference sequence). V lost 4 bases and J 2 bases, leaving 9 bases between the germline ends.

The chain joins TRBV7-8 to TRBJ2-1, with 11 nucleotides matching TRBD2. J gave up 8 bases and V 8 bases, and 8 bases lay outside the gene matches. Germline CDR1 reads SGHVS; CDR2 reads FQNEAQ. The CDR3 loop spans 14 amino acids. This chain's CDR3 is CASLKLAGADEQFF. The DNA of the CDR3 is TGTGCCAGCCTAAAACTAGCGGGAGCAGATGAGCAGTTCTTC.

The rearrangement links TRBV28 to TRBJ2-7; the match to TRBD2 covers 7 bases. V lost 6 bases and J lost 7; bases outside the gene matches: 6. CDR3 length: 12 residues. Germline loops: CDR1 MDHEN, CDR2 SYDVKM. This chain's CDR3 is CASRGGPGEQYF. The CDR3 bases are TGTGCCAGCAGGGGAGGGCCTGGAGAGCAGTACTTC.

The J gene is TRBJ1-5, the V gene TRBV7-3; D gene uncertain. The CDR3 length is 13 residues. Germline loops: CDR1 SGHTA, CDR2 FQGTGA. V lost 2 bases to trimming and J lost 1 base, with 3 bases between them. Here the CDR3 reads CASSLSSNQPQHF. In DNA, the CDR3 is TGTGCCAGCAGCTTATCAAGCAATCAGCCCCAGCATTTT.

J is TRBJ2-2 and V is TRBV9; D not certain. Germline V gene sequence: CDR1 SGDLS, CDR2 YYNGEE. The CDR3 contains 14 residues. V lost 3 bases and J 0 bases, leaving 6 bases between the germline ends. The CDR3 coding sequence is TGTGCCAGCAGCGGGAGCTCGAACACCGGGGAGCTGTTTTTT. Protein sequence: CASSGSSNTGELFF.

V usage is TRBV27 and J usage is TRBJ1-1; D is unresolved. The CDR3 loop spans 13 amino acids. The V gene's germline CDR1 is MNHEY and CDR2 SMNVEV (reference sequence). V was trimmed by 2 bases and J by 1 base, leaving 5 bases between them. The CDR3 DNA reads TGTGCCAGCAGTTTAGGAGGGAACACTGAAGCTTTCTTT. This sequence encodes CASSLGGNTEAFF.

The chain carries TRBV9 and TRBJ1-2, with D possibly TRBD1 on 6 matching bases. The CDR3 sequence is 14 residues long. The germline gives CDR1 SGDLS, CDR2 YYNGEE. V shed 0 bases and J shed 8 bases, with 14 bases lying between them. CDR3 loop: CASSVAGGGRGYTF. CDR3 bases: TGTGCCAGCAGCGTAGCTGGGGGCGGGCGAGGCTACACCTTC.

This clone occurred once. The chain joins TRBV7-2 to TRBJ1-5, with unresolved D. V shed 2 bases and J shed 5 bases, with 10 bases lying between them. This CDR3 region has 14 residues. The germline CDR1 and CDR2 sequences are SGHTA and FQGNSA. DNA of the CDR3: TGTGCCAGCAGCTTATGGAGCAGAGATCAGCCCCAGCATTTT. It specifies CASSLWSRDQPQHF.

V gene TRBV19 combines with J gene TRBJ2-7, with 8 bases fitting TRBD2. The CDR3 spans 15 residues. Germline V gives CDR1 LNHDA, CDR2 SQIVND (reference sequence). The ends lost 7 bases at V and 3 bases at J; junction bases unmatched: 11. The CDR3 region is CASMASGSSHYEQYF. As DNA, the CDR3 is TGTGCCAGTATGGCTAGCGGGTCGAGCCACTACGAGCAGTACTTC.